Below are 17 T cell receptor beta chains sequenced from a single sample in a study of technical replicates of blood from a few donors. Measured with immunoSEQ multiplex PCR; TCRdb has only the in-frame clones, and not every one. The table records 56,000 or so clones, about 95% of them present only once. The sample taken for sequencing was PBMCs. These receptors came from a human donor in good health. Some clones in this sample may be carry-over from other donors' samples.

This chain uses TRBV13 with TRBJ1-6, with D uncertain. The CDR3 length is 13 residues. The V end was cut by 5 bases, the J end by 7 bases, with 9 bases between. CDR1 is PRHDT and CDR2 is FYEKMQ in the germline V gene (reference sequence). The CDR3 DNA follows: TGTGCCAGCAGCAATTACGGGAATTCACCCCTCCACTTT. It encodes CASSNYGNSPLHF. Full variable domain (outside the CDR3, taken from reference TRBV13 and TRBJ1-6): AAGVIQSPRHLIKEKRETATLKCYPIPRHDTVYWYQQGPGQDPQFLISFYEKMQSDKGSIPDRFSAQQFSDYHSELNMSSLELGDSALYFCASSNYGNSPLHFGNGTRLTVT.

By share of the sample, this clone is medium-sized. This sequence joins TRBV4-3 and TRBJ1-5; 12 bases are a match to TRBD1. V dropped 3 bases and J dropped 8; count of bases not matched to a gene: 8. The CDR3 totals 16 residues. The V gene's germline CDR1 is LGHNA and CDR2 YSLEER. The CDR3 bases are TGCGCCAGCAGCCAGGGGACAGGGGGCGTCGGTAAGCCCCAGCATTTT. This translates into CASSQGTGGVGKPQHF.

The V call is TRBV7-2, the J call TRBJ2-1; 7 bases are a match to TRBD2. The germline CDR1 and CDR2 sequences are SGHTA and FQGNSA. V was clipped by 5 bases and J by 12 bases; unmatched bases: 13. CDR3 length: 14 residues. For the CDR3, the DNA is TGTGCCAGCAGCCACGTCGGCGCGGGGGTAGTGCAGTTCTTC. Translation: CASSHVGAGVVQFF.

In this sample, this clone turned up once. The gene calls are TRBV27 and TRBJ2-5, with D tentatively TRBD2 (5 bases). CDR1 and CDR2 from the germline V gene are MNHEY and SMNVEV (reference sequence). Trimming stripped 5 bases from V and 1 base from J, with 14 bases between. The CDR3 is 15 amino acids. This CDR3 is CASSARGWGQETQYF. Here the CDR3 DNA reads TGTGCCAGCAGTGCCCGGGGATGGGGCCAAGAGACCCAGTACTTC.

This clone was detected only once. The chain employs TRBV29-1 and TRBJ1-1, with D possibly being TRBD1 (6 bases). The V gene's germline CDR1 is SQVTM and CDR2 ANQGSEA. The CDR3 covers 16 residues. V dropped 4 bases and J dropped 10 bases, with 28 bases sitting between them. The CDR3 region is CSVGGGGAFRERGAFF. CDR3 nucleotide sequence: TGCAGCGTTGGGGGCGGGGGCGCGTTCCGGGAGCGTGGAGCTTTCTTT.

This clone was observed a handful of times. The J gene is TRBJ2-5, the V gene TRBV10-3, with 11 bases lining up with TRBD2. CDR1 and CDR2 (germline): ENHRY, SYGVKD. The junction had 7 bases not matched to a gene; V was cut back by 6 bases and J by 4 bases. This CDR3 has 15 amino acids. The CDR3 sequence: CAISLSGGARETQYF. CDR3 sequence (DNA): TGTGCCATCAGCCTTAGCGGGGGGGCCCGAGAGACCCAGTACTTC.

This chain links TRBV7-9 with TRBJ1-1, with TRBD1 matching 9 bases. CDR1 and CDR2 from the germline V gene are SEHNR and FQNEAQ (reference sequence). This CDR3 is built from 13 residues. Unmatched junction bases numbered 3, after V lost 5 bases and J lost 5 bases. CDR3 amino acids: CASSPTGGTEAFF. The CDR3, as DNA: TGTGCCAGCAGCCCGACAGGGGGTACTGAAGCTTTCTTT.

In this sample, this clone turned up once. The chain has TRBV30 and TRBJ2-5, with a possible D match to TRBD2 (6 bases). The CDR3 runs 12 residues. V was shortened by 3 bases and J by 3 bases, with 8 bases between the two germline ends. Germline CDR1 is GTSNPN and CDR2 is SVGIG (reference sequence). This CDR3 is CAWRDYEETQYF. CDR3 nucleotides: TGTGCCTGGAGGGACTACGAAGAGACCCAGTACTTC.

V usage is TRBV18 and J usage is TRBJ1-3; 8 nucleotides agree with TRBD1. V shed 2 bases and J 0 bases; nucleotides not matched to a gene: 6. CDR3 length: 17 residues. Per the germline V gene, CDR1 is KGHSH and CDR2 is LQKENI. The CDR3 DNA reads TGTGCCAGCTCACCAGGTGACAGGGGCCTCTCTGGAAACACCATATATTTT. It yields the protein CASSPGDRGLSGNTIYF.

The chain joins TRBV7-8 to TRBJ2-1; the D gene is possibly TRBD1 (5 bases). The V and J ends lost 2 bases and 3 bases respectively, with 5 bases between them. This CDR3 is 13 amino acids long. Germline CDR1 reads SGHVS; CDR2 reads FQNEAQ. The CDR3 DNA is TGTGCCAGCAGCTTAAGGGGCTACAATGAGCAGTTCTTC. It yields the protein CASSLRGYNEQFF.

The J gene is TRBJ1-2, the V gene TRBV6-5; no firm D call. This CDR3 comprises 14 residues. The germline V gene encodes CDR1 MNHEY and CDR2 SVGAGI. V was clipped by 0 bases and J by 2 bases, with 7 bases between them. CDR3 DNA sequence: TGTGCCAGCAGTTACTCGTACAGAAACTATGGCTACACCTTC. This sequence encodes CASSYSYRNYGYTF.

This chain connects TRBV7-8 to TRBJ2-7, with D possibly TRBD1 on 5 matching bases. Per the germline V gene, CDR1 is SGHVS and CDR2 is FQNEAQ. The CDR3 is made up of 14 amino acids. V was cut by 5 bases and J by 13 bases, with 24 bases left in between. The CDR3 here is CASSLSLTQPGAYF. CDR3 nucleotide sequence: TGTGCCAGCAGCCTATCCCTGACACAGCCTGGGGCTTACTTC. The whole variable domain, remainder taken from reference TRBV7-8 and TRBJ2-7, is GAGVSQSPRYKVAKRGQDVALRCDPISGHVSLFWYQQALGQGPEFLTYFQNEAQLDKSGLPSDRFFAERPEGSVSTLKIQRTQQEDSAVYLCASSLSLTQPGAYFGPGTRLTVT.

The V and J genes are TRBV12-2 and TRBJ1-2; the table gives TRBD1 as D, unverified against the DNA. TRBV12-2 is deemed a pseudogene. The CDR3 has 16 residues. CDR3 sequence: CASRLGGRETNYGYTF. The DNA of the CDR3 is TGTGCAAGTCGCTTAGGAGGCAGGGAAACTAACTATGGCTACACCTTC.

The chain couples TRBV6-5 to TRBJ1-2; D might be TRBD1 (6 bases). Germline loops: CDR1 MNHEY, CDR2 SVGAGI. The CDR3 runs to 16 residues. The germline V and J ends were trimmed by 0 bases and 4 bases, with 15 bases remaining between them. CDR3 sequence (DNA): TGTGCCAGCAGTTACTCGACGTCAGGGGTGGGCTATGGCTACACCTTC. Translation gives CASSYSTSGVGYGYTF.

The J gene is TRBJ2-7, the V gene TRBV7-2, with D possibly TRBD1 on 6 matching bases. The CDR3 has 16 amino acids. Trimming removed 5 bases from V and 3 bases from J, with 20 bases in between. Germline CDR1 and CDR2: SGHTA and FQGNSA. CDR3 coding DNA: TGTGCCAGCAGCGCCCAACAGGGATTAGGTAGCTACGAGCAGTACTTC. It encodes CASSAQQGLGSYEQYF.

On this clone itself: A read error may produce the germline difference seen at one junction end. The V gene is TRBV14, the J gene TRBJ1-1; no firm D call. Germline CDR1 is SGHDN and CDR2 is FVKESK. The CDR3 extends over 15 amino acids. In nucleotides, the CDR3 is TGTGCCAGCAGCGAAGAGGCCACCCCAAGTTCGGAAGCTTTCTTT. Encoded protein: CASSEEATPSSEAFF. The whole variable domain, remainder taken from reference TRBV14 and TRBJ1-1, is EAGVTQFPSHSVIEKGQTVTLRCDPISGHDNLYWYRRVMGKEIKFLLHFVKESKQDESGMPNNRFLAERTGGTYSTLKVQPAELEDSGVYFCASSEEATPSSEAFFGQGTRLTVV.

This chain links TRBV4-3 with TRBJ1-2; a weak D match, TRBD1 (5 bases). V lost 0 bases and J 6 bases, leaving 11 bases between the germline ends. The CDR3 loop spans 14 amino acids. Germline values: CDR1 LGHNA, CDR2 YSLEER. The CDR3 sequence is CASSQDTGRDGYTF. CDR3 DNA: TGCGCCAGCAGCCAAGACACAGGTAGAGATGGCTACACCTTC.